These T cell receptor beta chains were read from a single sample in a study of T-cell memory formation after mild COVID-19. TCRdb processed the 5' RACE reads anew with MiXCR; each CDR3 protein has one entry. In the table there are about 360,000 distinct CDR3 sequences, around 14% of which are singletons. The sample was PBMCs or a T cell subset sorted from them (not recorded which). Receptor source: a young man who had mild COVID-19 (a few samples of this study predate the infection). Cell type and time point are not known. Both conserved end residues are part of each CDR3. Fields, in order: clone size, V gene, D gene, J gene, CDR3 protein, CDR3 DNA. The D gene is left open where the match is weak. Expanded clones get a size class; other rows say once, few or many, or leave the size out.

size: -; V: TRBV10-3; D: -; J: TRBJ2-4; CDR3: CAISDRIAKNIQYF; DNA: TGTGCCATCAGTGACAGGATAGCCAAAAACATTCAGTACTTC
size: -; V: TRBV20-1; D: -; J: TRBJ2-2; CDR3: CSAPAGPGGELFF; DNA: TGCAGTGCTCCGGCGGGGCCGGGCGGGGAGCTGTTTTTT
size: few; V: TRBV7-9; D: -; J: TRBJ2-2; CDR3: CASTLPNTGELFF; DNA: TGTGCCAGCACCCTACCGAACACCGGGGAGCTGTTTTTT
size: few; V: TRBV7-2; D: -; J: TRBJ1-1; CDR3: CASSFLGGGGTEAFF; DNA: TGTGCCAGCAGCTTCCTGGGTGGGGGCGGAACTGAAGCTTTCTTT
size: -; V: TRBV6-5; D: -; J: TRBJ2-2; CDR3: CATLGGTRQSGELFF; DNA: TGTGCCACCCTGGGGGGGACAAGGCAATCCGGGGAGCTGTTTTTT
size: few; V: TRBV7-9; D: TRBD2; J: TRBJ2-3; CDR3: CASTTERGPFTQYF; DNA: TGTGCCAGCACCACCGAGCGGGGTCCCTTTACGCAGTATTTT
size: -; V: TRBV20-1; D: TRBD1; J: TRBJ2-5; CDR3: CSARRWTGQETQYF; DNA: TGCAGTGCTAGGCGTTGGACAGGGCAAGAGACCCAGTACTTC
size: few; V: TRBV7-9; D: -; J: TRBJ1-5; CDR3: CASSGGRAQHF; DNA: TGTGCCAGCAGCGGGGGCAGAGCCCAGCATTTT
size: -; V: TRBV27; D: -; J: TRBJ1-6; CDR3: CASSFNGADSPLHF; DNA: TGTGCCAGCAGTTTTAATGGGGCAGATTCACCCCTCCACTTT
size: -; V: TRBV5-6; D: -; J: TRBJ1-6; CDR3: CASSRGTIVGSPLHF; DNA: TGTGCCAGCAGTCGAGGGACGATAGTCGGTTCACCCCTCCACTTT
size: many; V: TRBV4-3; D: -; J: TRBJ2-1; CDR3: CASSQDRGGNEQFF; DNA: TGCGCCAGCAGCCAAGACAGGGGGGGGAATGAGCAGTTCTTC
size: -; V: TRBV9; D: -; J: TRBJ1-3; CDR3: CASSGSSYSGNTIYF; DNA: TGTGCCAGCAGCGGATCATCCTACTCTGGAAACACCATATATTTT
size: few; V: TRBV7-9; D: TRBD2; J: TRBJ2-1; CDR3: CASSPAGLVIYEQFF; DNA: TGTGCCAGCAGCCCCGCCGGACTAGTGATTTATGAGCAGTTCTTC